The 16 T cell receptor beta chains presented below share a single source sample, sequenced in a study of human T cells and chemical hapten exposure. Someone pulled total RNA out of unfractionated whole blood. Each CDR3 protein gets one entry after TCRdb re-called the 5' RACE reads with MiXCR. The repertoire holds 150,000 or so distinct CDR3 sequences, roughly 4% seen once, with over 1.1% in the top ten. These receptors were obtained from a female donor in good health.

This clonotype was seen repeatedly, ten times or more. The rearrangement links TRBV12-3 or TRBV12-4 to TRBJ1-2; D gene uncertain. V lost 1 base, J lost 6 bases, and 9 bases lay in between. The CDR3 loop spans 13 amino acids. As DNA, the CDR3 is TGTGCCAGCAGTTTAGGAGGGTTGGATGGCTACACCTTC. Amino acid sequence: CASSLGGLDGYTF.

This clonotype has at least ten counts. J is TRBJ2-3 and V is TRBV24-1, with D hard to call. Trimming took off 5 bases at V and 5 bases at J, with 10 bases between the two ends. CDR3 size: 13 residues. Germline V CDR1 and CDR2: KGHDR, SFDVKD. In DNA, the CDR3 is TGTGCCACCAGTGGCGGATATGTAGATACGCAGTATTTT. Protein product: CATSGGYVDTQYF.

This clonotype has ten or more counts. The CDR3 spells CASSPPRDPKLIPQYF. Written as DNA, the CDR3 is TGTGCCAGCAGTCCCCCCCGGGACCCCAAGCTAATACCCCAGTACTTC. The rearrangement links TRBV6-6 to TRBJ2-5; D may correspond to TRBD1 or TRBD2 (5 bases each). The CDR3 has 16 residues. Germline V CDR1 and CDR2: MNHNY, SVGAGI (reference sequence). V gave up 5 bases and J gave up 9 bases, with 25 bases separating them.

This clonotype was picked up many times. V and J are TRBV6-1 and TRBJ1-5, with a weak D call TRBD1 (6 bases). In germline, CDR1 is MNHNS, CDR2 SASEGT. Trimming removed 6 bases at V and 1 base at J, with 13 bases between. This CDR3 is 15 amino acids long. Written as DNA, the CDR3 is TGTGCCAGCAGAGTCCCCACAGGGAGCAATCAGCCCCAGCATTTT. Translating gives CASRVPTGSNQPQHF.

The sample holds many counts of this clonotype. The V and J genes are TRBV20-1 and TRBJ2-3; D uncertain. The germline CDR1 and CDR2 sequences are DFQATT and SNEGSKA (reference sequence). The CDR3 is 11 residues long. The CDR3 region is CVTLFTDTQYF. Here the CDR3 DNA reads TGCGTTACACTGTTCACAGATACGCAGTATTTT.

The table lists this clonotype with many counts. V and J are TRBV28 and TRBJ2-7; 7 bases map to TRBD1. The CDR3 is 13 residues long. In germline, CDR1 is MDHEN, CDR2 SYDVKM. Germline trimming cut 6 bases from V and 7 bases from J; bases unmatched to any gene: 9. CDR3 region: CASSNWDSGEQYF. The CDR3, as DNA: TGTGCCAGCAGCAATTGGGACAGCGGAGAGCAGTACTTC.

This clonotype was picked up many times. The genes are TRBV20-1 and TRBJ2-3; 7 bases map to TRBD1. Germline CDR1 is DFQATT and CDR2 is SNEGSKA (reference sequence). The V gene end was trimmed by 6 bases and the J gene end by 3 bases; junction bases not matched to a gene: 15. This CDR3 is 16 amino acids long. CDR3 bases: TGCAGTGCCACTGTTAGACAGGGTAGGCTGACAGATACGCAGTATTTT. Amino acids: CSATVRQGRLTDTQYF.

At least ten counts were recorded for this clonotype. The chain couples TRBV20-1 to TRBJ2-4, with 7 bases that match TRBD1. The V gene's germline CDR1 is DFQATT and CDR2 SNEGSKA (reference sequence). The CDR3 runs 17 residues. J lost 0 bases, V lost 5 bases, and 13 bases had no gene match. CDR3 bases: TGCAGTGCTTTTCCACAACTGACAGGGCTAGCCAAAAACATTCAGTACTTC. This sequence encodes CSAFPQLTGLAKNIQYF.

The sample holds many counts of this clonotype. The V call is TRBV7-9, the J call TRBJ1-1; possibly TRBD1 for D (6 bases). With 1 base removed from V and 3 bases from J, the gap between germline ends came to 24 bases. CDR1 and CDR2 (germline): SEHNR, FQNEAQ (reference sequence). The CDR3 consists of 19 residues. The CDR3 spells CASSLEGGEGKWLHTEAFF. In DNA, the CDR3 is TGTGCCAGCAGCTTAGAGGGGGGGGAGGGAAAGTGGCTCCACACTGAAGCTTTCTTT.

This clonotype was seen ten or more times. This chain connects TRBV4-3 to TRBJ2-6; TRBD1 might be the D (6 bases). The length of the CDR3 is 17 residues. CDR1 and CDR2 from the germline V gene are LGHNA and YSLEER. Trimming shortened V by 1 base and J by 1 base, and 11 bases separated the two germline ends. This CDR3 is CASSQGITGSGANVLTF. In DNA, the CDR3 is TGCGCCAGCAGCCAAGGTATCACAGGGTCTGGGGCCAACGTCCTGACTTTC.

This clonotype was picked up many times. This chain's CDR3 is CASSGGAVSWETQYF. In nucleotides, the CDR3 is TGTGCCAGCAGTGGAGGAGCGGTCTCTTGGGAGACCCAGTACTTC. The chain carries TRBV2 and TRBJ2-5; the D gene is possibly TRBD2 (5 bases). V was pared by 4 bases and J by 5 bases, with 17 bases between. Germline values: CDR1 SNHLY, CDR2 FYNNEI. There are 15 residues in the CDR3.

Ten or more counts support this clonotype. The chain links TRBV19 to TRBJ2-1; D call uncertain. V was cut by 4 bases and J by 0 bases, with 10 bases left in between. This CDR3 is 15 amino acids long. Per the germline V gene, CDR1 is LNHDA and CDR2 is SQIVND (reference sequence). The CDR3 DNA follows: TGTGCCAGTAGTACAGCTGAGAGCTCCTACAATGAGCAGTTCTTC. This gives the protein CASSTAESSYNEQFF.

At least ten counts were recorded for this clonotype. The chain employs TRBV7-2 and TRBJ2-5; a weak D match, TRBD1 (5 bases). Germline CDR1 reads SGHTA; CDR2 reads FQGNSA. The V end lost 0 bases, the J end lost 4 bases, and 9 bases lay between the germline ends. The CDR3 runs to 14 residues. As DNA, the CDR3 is TGTGCCAGCAGCTTAGCGCTAAGGGGAGAGACCCAGTACTTC. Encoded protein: CASSLALRGETQYF.

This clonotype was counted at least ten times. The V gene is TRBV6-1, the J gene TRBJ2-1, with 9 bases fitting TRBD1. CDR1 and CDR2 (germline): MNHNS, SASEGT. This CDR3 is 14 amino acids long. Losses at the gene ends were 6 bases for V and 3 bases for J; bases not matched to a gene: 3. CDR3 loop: CASRGQGNYNEQFF. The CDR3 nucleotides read TGTGCCAGCAGGGGACAGGGTAACTACAATGAGCAGTTCTTC.

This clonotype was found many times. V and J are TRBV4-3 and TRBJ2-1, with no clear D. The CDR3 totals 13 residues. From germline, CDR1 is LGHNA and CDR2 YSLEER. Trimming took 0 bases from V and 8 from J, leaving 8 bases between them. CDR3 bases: TGCGCCAGCAGCCAAGAAAATCAGCATGAGCAGTTCTTC. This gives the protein CASSQENQHEQFF.

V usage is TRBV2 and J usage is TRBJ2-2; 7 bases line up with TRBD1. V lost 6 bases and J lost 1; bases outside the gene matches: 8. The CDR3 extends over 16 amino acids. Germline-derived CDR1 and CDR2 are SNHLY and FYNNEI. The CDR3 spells CASRSPDRRNTGELFF. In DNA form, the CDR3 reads TGTGCCAGCAGGAGTCCGGACAGGCGGAACACCGGGGAGCTGTTTTTT.